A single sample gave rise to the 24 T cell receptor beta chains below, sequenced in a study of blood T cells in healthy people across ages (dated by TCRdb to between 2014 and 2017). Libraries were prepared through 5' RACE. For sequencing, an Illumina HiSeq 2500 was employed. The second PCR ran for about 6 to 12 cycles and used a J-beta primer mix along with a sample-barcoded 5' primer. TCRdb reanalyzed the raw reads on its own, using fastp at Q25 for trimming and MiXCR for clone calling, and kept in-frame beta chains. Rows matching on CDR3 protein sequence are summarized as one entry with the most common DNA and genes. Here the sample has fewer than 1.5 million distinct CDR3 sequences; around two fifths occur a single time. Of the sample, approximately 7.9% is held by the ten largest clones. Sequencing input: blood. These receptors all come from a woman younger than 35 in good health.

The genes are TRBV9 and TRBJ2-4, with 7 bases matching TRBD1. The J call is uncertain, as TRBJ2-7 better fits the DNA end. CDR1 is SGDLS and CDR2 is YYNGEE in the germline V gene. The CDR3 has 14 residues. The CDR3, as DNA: TGTGCCAGCAGCGCCTCGACAGGGTACGACGAGCAGTACTTC. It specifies CASSASTGYDEQYF.

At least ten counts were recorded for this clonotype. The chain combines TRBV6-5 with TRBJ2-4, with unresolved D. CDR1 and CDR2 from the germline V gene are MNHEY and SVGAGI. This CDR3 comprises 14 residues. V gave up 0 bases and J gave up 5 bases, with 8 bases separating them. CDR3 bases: TGTGCCAGCAGTTACTCAAACCGCCAAAACATTCAGTACTTC. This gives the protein CASSYSNRQNIQYF.

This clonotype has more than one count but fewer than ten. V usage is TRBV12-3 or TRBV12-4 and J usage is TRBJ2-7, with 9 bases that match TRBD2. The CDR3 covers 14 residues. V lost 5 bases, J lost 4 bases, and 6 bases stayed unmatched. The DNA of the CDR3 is TGTGCCAGCAGTCCCCGACTAGCGGCATACGAGCAGTACTTC. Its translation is CASSPRLAAYEQYF.

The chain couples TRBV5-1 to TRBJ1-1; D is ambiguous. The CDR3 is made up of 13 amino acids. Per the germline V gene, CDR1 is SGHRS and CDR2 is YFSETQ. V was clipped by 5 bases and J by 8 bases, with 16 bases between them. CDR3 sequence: CASSHNRRKEAFF. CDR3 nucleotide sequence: TGCGCCAGCAGTCATAACCGACGGAAAGAAGCTTTCTTT.

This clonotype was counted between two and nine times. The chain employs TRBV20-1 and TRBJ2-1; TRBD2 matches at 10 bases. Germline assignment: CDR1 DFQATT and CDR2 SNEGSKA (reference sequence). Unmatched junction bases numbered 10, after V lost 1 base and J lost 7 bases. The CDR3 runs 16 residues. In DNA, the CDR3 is TGCAGTGCTAGAGCGGCTAGCGGGGGACCTAGGAATGAGCAGTTCTTC. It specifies CSARAASGGPRNEQFF.

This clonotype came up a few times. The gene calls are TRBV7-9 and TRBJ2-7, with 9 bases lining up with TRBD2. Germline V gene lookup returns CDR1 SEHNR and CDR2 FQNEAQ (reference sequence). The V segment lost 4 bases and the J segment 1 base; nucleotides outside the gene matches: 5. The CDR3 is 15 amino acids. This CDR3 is CASSYPSGISYEQYF. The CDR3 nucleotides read TGTGCCAGCAGCTACCCTAGCGGGATTTCCTACGAGCAGTACTTC.

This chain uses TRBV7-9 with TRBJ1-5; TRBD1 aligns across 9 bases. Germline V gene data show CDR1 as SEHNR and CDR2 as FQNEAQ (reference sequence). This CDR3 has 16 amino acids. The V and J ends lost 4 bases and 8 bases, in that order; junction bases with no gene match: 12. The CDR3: CASSWGQGPIQEPQHF. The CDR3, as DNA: TGTGCCAGCAGCTGGGGACAGGGACCCATTCAAGAGCCCCAGCATTTT.

The CDR3 loop is CSARDPTTGELFF. As DNA, the CDR3 is TGCAGTGCTAGAGATCCTACCACCGGGGAGCTGTTTTTT. The chain employs TRBV20-1 and TRBJ2-2; D remains ambiguous. The CDR3 is 13 residues long. The V gene lost 0 bases and the J gene lost 4 bases, with 6 bases spanning the gap. The germline gives CDR1 DFQATT, CDR2 SNEGSKA (reference sequence).

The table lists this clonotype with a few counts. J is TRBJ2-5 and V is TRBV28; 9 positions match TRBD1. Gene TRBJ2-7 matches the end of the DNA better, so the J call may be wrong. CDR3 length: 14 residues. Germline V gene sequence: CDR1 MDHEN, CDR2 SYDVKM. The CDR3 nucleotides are TGTGCCAGCAGTTTATATACAGGGGGCGGCGAGCAGTACTTC. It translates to CASSLYTGGGEQYF.

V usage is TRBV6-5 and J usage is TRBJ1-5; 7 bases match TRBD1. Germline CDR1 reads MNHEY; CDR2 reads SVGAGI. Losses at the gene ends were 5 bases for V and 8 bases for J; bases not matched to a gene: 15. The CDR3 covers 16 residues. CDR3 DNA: TGTGCCAGCAGTGTACTCCGGGACAGCACAATCAAGCCCCAGCATTTT. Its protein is CASSVLRDSTIKPQHF.

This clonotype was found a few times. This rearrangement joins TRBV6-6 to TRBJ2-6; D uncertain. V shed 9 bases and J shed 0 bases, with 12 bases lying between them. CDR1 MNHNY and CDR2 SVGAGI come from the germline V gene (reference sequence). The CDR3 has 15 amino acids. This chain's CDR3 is CASLSKTSGANVLTF. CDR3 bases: TGTGCCAGTCTCTCGAAGACCTCTGGGGCCAACGTCCTGACTTTC.

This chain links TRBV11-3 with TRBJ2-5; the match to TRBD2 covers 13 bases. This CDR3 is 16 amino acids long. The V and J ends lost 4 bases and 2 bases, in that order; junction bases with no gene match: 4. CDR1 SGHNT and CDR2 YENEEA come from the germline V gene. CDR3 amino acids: CASSSTTSGGQETQYF. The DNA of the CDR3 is TGTGCCAGCAGCTCGACGACTAGCGGGGGGCAAGAGACCCAGTACTTC.

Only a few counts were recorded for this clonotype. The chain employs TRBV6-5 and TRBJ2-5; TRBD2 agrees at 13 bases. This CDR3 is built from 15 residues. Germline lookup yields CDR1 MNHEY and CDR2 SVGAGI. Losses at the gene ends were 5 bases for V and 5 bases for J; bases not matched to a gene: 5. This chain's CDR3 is CASSPGLAGIETQYF. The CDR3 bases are TGTGCCAGCAGTCCGGGACTAGCGGGAATCGAGACCCAGTACTTC.

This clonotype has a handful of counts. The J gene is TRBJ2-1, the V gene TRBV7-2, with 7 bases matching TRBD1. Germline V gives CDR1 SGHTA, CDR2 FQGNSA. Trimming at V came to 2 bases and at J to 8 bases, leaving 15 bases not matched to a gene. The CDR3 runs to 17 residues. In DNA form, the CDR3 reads TGTGCCAGCAGCTTAAGTCGACCGGGACAGCGCCTAGATGAGCAGTTCTTC. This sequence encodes CASSLSRPGQRLDEQFF.

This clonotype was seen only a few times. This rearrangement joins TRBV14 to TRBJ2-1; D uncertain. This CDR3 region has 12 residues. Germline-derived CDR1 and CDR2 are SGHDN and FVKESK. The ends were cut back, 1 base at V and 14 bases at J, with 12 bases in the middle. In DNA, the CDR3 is TGTGCCAGCAGCCAAGCTGCGCGACAAGAGTTCTTC. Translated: CASSQAARQEFF.

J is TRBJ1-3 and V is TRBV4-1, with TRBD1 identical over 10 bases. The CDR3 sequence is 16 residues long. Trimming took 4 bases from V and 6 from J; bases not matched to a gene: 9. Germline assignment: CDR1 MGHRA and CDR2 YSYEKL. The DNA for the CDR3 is TGCGCCAGCAGCCGGACGACAGGGGGCTACGAAAACACCATATATTTT. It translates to CASSRTTGGYENTIYF.

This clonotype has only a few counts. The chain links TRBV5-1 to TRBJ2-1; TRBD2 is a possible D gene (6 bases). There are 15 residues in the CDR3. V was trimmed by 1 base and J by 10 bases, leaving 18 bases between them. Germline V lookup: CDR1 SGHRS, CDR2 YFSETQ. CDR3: CASSLLASEGAEQFF. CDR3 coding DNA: TGCGCCAGCAGCTTGTTAGCTAGCGAAGGGGCCGAGCAGTTCTTC.

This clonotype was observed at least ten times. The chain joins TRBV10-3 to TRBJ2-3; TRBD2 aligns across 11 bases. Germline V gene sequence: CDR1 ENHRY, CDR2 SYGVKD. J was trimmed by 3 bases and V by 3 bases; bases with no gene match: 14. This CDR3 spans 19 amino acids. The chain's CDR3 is CAISDPGTSGSLLTDTQYF. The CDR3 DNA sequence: TGTGCCATCAGTGACCCTGGGACTAGCGGTTCGCTACTAACAGATACGCAGTATTTT.

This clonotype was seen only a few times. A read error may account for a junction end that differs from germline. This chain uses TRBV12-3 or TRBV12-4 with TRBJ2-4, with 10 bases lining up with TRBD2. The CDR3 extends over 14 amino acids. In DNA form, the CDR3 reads TGTGCCAGCAGTGTAGCGGGAGGCCAAAACATTCAGTACTTC. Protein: CASSVAGGQNIQYF.

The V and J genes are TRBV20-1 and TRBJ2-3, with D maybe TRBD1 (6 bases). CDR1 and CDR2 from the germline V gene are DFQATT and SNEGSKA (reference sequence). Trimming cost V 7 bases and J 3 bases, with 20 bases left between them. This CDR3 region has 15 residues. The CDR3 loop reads CSVFVEQGRTDTQYF. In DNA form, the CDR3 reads TGCAGTGTCTTCGTTGAACAGGGACGGACAGATACGCAGTATTTT.

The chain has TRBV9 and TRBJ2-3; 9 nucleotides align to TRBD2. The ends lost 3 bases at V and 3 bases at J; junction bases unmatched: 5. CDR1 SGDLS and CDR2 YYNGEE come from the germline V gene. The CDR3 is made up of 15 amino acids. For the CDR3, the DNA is TGTGCCAGCAGCGCCTATAGCGGGAGTACAGATACGCAGTATTTT. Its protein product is CASSAYSGSTDTQYF. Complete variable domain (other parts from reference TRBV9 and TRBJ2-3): DSGVTQTPKHLITATGQRVTLRCSPRSGDLSVYWYQQSLDQGLQFLIQYYNGEERAKGNILERFSAQQFPDLHSELNLSSLELGDSALYFCASSAYSGSTDTQYFGPGTRLTVL.

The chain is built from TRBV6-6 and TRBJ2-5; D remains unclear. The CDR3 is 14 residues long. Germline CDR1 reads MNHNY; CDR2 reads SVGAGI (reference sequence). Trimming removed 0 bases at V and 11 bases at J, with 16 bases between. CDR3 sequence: CASSYSSALNEQYF. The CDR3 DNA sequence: TGTGCCAGCAGTTACTCGAGTGCACTGAATGAGCAGTACTTC.

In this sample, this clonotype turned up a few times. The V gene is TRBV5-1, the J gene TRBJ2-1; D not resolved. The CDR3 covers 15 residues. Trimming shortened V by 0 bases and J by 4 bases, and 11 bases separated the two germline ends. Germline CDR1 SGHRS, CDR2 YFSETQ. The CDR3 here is CASSLEVNQYNEQFF. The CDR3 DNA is TGCGCCAGCAGCTTGGAGGTAAACCAGTACAATGAGCAGTTCTTC.

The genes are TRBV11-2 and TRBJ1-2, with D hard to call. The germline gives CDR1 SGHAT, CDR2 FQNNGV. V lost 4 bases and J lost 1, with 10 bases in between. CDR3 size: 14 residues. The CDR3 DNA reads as TGTGCCAGCAGCTCTGGACGTGGTAACTATGGCTACACCTTC. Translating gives CASSSGRGNYGYTF.